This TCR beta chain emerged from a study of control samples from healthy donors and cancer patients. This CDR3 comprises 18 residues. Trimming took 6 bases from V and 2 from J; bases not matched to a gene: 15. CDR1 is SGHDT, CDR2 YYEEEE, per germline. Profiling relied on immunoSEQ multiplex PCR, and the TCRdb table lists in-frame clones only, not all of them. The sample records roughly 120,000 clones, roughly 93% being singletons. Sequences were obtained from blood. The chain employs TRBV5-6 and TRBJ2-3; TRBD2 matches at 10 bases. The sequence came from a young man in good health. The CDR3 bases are TGTGCCAGCACTCCCAGGAGGGTAGCGGGGGGCCACACAGATACGCAGTATTTT. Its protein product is CASTPRRVAGGHTDTQYF.